The T cell receptor (beta chain) described here comes from a study of OX40 agonist ivuxolimab in advanced cancers. Trimming removed 2 bases from V and 4 bases from J, with 20 bases in between. Germline V gene lookup returns CDR1 SEHNR and CDR2 FQNEAQ (reference sequence). The CDR3 runs to 18 residues. Findings of the study overall: Among some nonresponders, normalized T-cell clonal expansion was also low. Mean expanded clone counts were higher in CD8+ than CD4+ T cells.

TCRdb's copy holds only in-frame clones and misses some; the assay was immunoSEQ multiplex PCR. Among over 25,000 clones listed, roughly four fifths were seen once. This clone was observed a single time. Its target is not known. The TCR comes from an adult with an advanced solid tumor such as melanoma, head and neck, liver or kidney cancer. J is TRBJ2-2 and V is TRBV7-9; maybe TRBD2 (5 bases). Sample: CD4+ or CD8+ T cells sorted from blood, taken in a trial of the OX40 agonist ivuxolimab. The DNA of the CDR3 is TGTGCCAGCAGCTTACGGGAATCAACACCCCTATTCACCGGGGAGCTGTTTTTT. The encoded protein is CASSLRESTPLFTGELFF.